What follows are 21 T cell receptor beta chains derived from one specimen sequenced in a study of cytomegalovirus exposure and HLA in healthy donors (dated by TCRdb to about 2017). The library was obtained by the immunoSEQ multiplex PCR assay. The multiplex PCR relied on a mix of 60 forward primers for TCR Vbeta segments and 13 reverse primers for TCR Jbeta segments. Here the immuneACCESS table is served through TCRdb, limited to in-frame sequences with V and J called. Missing clones are a known gap in these copies; in checked studies unresolved V genes cover under half, and the rest lacks a known reason. A total of 150,000 to 250,000 clones appear in this sample, less than 80% of them only once. The ten largest clones represent 4.4% of the sample. The sample consisted of PBMCs. The receptors were sampled from a woman in her twenties or thirties in good health and CMV-seropositive.

The chain has TRBV4-3 and TRBJ2-2; TRBD2 might be the D (6 bases). Germline lookup yields CDR1 LGHNA and CDR2 YSLEER. This CDR3 is built from 16 residues. Trimming removed 0 bases at V and 6 bases at J, with 14 bases between. The CDR3 loop reads CASSQDELAFSGELFF. In nucleotides, the CDR3 is TGCGCCAGCAGCCAAGATGAACTAGCTTTTTCCGGGGAGCTGTTTTTT.

This clone was observed a few times. This rearrangement joins TRBV10-3 to TRBJ1-1; unclear D gene. The V gene lost 11 bases and the J gene lost 5 bases, with 18 bases spanning the gap. Germline CDR1 is ENHRY and CDR2 is SYGVKD. This CDR3 is built from 13 residues. The CDR3 DNA is TGTGCCGCAGGAGCTCACGAGGGAACTGAAGCTTTCTTT. It is translated as CAAGAHEGTEAFF.

This sequence joins TRBV11-2 and TRBJ2-3; D may be TRBD2 (6 bases). The CDR3 has 15 amino acids. Looked up from germline, CDR1 is SGHAT and CDR2 is FQNNGV. V lost 2 bases, J lost 4 bases, and 13 bases lay in between. DNA for the CDR3: TGTGCCAGCAGCTTACGGCGGGGAGGCGCAGATACGCAGTATTTT. Translating it yields CASSLRRGGADTQYF.

The CDR3 is CASTMWGQSTDTQYF. In DNA, the CDR3 is TGTGCCAGCACCATGTGGGGACAGTCCACAGATACGCAGTATTTT. V is TRBV7-2 and J is TRBJ2-3; 7 nucleotides line up with TRBD1. CDR1 is SGHTA, CDR2 FQGNSA, per germline. V lost 7 bases, J lost 2 bases, and 9 bases stayed unmatched. CDR3 length equals 15 residues. Full variable domain (rest looked up from reference TRBV7-2 and TRBJ2-3): GAGVSQSPSNKVTEKGKDVELRCDPISGHTALYWYRQSLGQGLEFLIYFQGNSAPDKSGLPSDRFSAERTGGSVSTLTIQRTQQEDSAVYLCASTMWGQSTDTQYFGPGTRLTVL.

The rearrangement links TRBV18 to TRBJ1-3; D is unclear. The V end lost 8 bases, the J end lost 0 bases, and 11 bases lay between the germline ends. The CDR3 runs 14 residues. Germline CDR1 KGHSH, CDR2 LQKENI. The CDR3 DNA is TGTGCCAGCCACAGATCCAACTCTGGAAACACCATATATTTT. Its translation is CASHRSNSGNTIYF. Variable domain in full (rest from reference TRBV18 and TRBJ1-3): NAGVMQNPRHLVRRRGQEARLRCSPMKGHSHVYWYRQLPEEGLKFMVYLQKENIIDESGMPKERFSAEFPKEGPSILRIQQVVRGDSAAYFCASHRSNSGNTIYFGEGSWLTVV.

The V and J genes are TRBV7-8 and TRBJ2-5; weak D call: TRBD1 (5 bases). Between the trimmed V and J ends, which lost 1 base and 1 base, there was a span of 10 bases. In germline, CDR1 is SGHVS, CDR2 FQNEAQ. The CDR3 sequence is 15 residues long. CDR3 amino acids: CASSLGQILQETQYF. CDR3 DNA sequence: TGTGCCAGCAGCTTAGGACAGATCCTCCAAGAGACCCAGTACTTC.

This clone occurred once. This rearrangement joins TRBV29-1 to TRBJ2-7; 9 positions match TRBD2. The junction had 20 bases not matched to a gene; V was cut back by 7 bases and J by 4 bases. This CDR3 has 17 amino acids. The germline V gene encodes CDR1 SQVTM and CDR2 ANQGSEA. The CDR3 nucleotides read TGCAGCGACCCGACTAGCGGAATACCCTCCATTAATTACGAGCAGTACTTC. It translates to CSDPTSGIPSINYEQYF.

This clone has just a few counts. The chain joins TRBV27 to TRBJ2-3; D is unclear. CDR3 size: 13 residues. V was cut by 2 bases and J by 5 bases, with 8 bases left in between. Germline V lookup: CDR1 MNHEY, CDR2 SMNVEV (reference sequence). The CDR3 DNA is TGTGCCAGCAGTTTAGCTGCGCGAGATACGCAGTATTTT. The encoded protein is CASSLAARDTQYF.

The chain recombines TRBV10-3 with TRBJ2-7; TRBD1 matches 11 bases. Trimming at V came to 8 bases and at J to 5 bases, leaving 5 bases not matched to a gene. The CDR3 length is 13 residues. Germline V gene sequence: CDR1 ENHRY, CDR2 SYGVKD. The CDR3 here is CAIRGQGANEQYF. CDR3 DNA sequence: TGTGCCATCCGAGGACAGGGGGCAAACGAGCAGTACTTC.

This chain links TRBV7-9 with TRBJ1-1, with a possible D match to TRBD1 (6 bases). Between the trimmed V and J ends, which lost 4 bases and 1 base, there was a span of 10 bases. The germline CDR1 and CDR2 sequences are SEHNR and FQNEAQ (reference sequence). CDR3 size: 14 residues. Here the CDR3 reads CASSSRTENTEAFF. The CDR3 bases are TGTGCCAGCAGCTCAAGGACAGAGAACACTGAAGCTTTCTTT.

The CDR3 region is CASSTGGGGGANVLTF. The CDR3 nucleotides read TGTGCCAGTAGTACCGGTGGGGGAGGTGGGGCCAACGTCCTGACTTTC. This chain links TRBV19 with TRBJ2-6; possibly TRBD2 for D (6 bases). The CDR3 runs 16 residues. Germline V lookup: CDR1 LNHDA, CDR2 SQIVND (reference sequence). V was pared by 4 bases and J by 3 bases, with 13 bases between.

This rearrangement joins TRBV19 to TRBJ2-7; 10 bases map to TRBD1. This CDR3 spans 14 amino acids. V lost 4 bases, J lost 2 bases, and 2 bases stayed unmatched. The germline V gene has CDR1 LNHDA and CDR2 SQIVND (reference sequence). In DNA, the CDR3 is TGTGCCAGTAGTACGGGACAGGGGACCTACGAGCAGTACTTC. Its protein product is CASSTGQGTYEQYF.

The chain has TRBV7-9 and TRBJ1-6, with TRBD1 identical over 8 bases. The CDR3 is 15 amino acids. The junction had 9 bases not matched to a gene; V was cut back by 8 bases and J by 6 bases. Germline loops: CDR1 SEHNR, CDR2 FQNEAQ (reference sequence). CDR3 nucleotide sequence: TGTGCCAGCGGGGCAGGGACAGGATTTAATTCACCCCTCCACTTT. Translation gives CASGAGTGFNSPLHF.

The rearrangement uses TRBV19 and TRBJ2-2, with 7 bases aligning to TRBD1. The CDR3 consists of 13 residues. CDR1 and CDR2 from the germline V gene are LNHDA and SQIVND (reference sequence). V trimming: 6 bases; J trimming: 13 bases; junction bases outside the gene matches: 11. The CDR3 bases are TGTGCCAGTAGCCCAGGGAGACAGGGCCGGCTGTTTTTT. Translating gives CASSPGRQGRLFF.

The J gene is TRBJ2-3, the V gene TRBV19, with D perhaps TRBD1 (5 bases). With 6 bases removed from V and 3 bases from J, the gap between germline ends came to 13 bases. Germline-derived CDR1 and CDR2 are LNHDA and SQIVND (reference sequence). The CDR3 has 14 amino acids. The CDR3 region has the DNA TGTGCCAGTAGCAGCGATGGGGCAACAGATACGCAGTATTTT. It encodes CASSSDGATDTQYF.

V and J are TRBV27 and TRBJ2-3, with 11 bases lining up with TRBD2. Germline loops: CDR1 MNHEY, CDR2 SMNVEV (reference sequence). CDR3 length equals 17 residues. Trimming at V came to 4 bases and at J to 3 bases, leaving 9 bases not matched to a gene. The chain's CDR3 is CASSSLLAGGMTDTQYF. The DNA of the CDR3 is TGTGCCAGCAGTTCCCTGCTAGCGGGAGGTATGACAGATACGCAGTATTTT.

The chain carries TRBV6-1 and TRBJ2-7; D may be TRBD1 (5 bases). The ends were cut back, 5 bases at V and 1 base at J, with 12 bases in the middle. This CDR3 is built from 14 residues. Germline loops: CDR1 MNHNS, CDR2 SASEGT. Here the CDR3 reads CASSQDKGSYEQYF. CDR3 nucleotides: TGTGCCAGCAGTCAAGACAAGGGGTCCTACGAGCAGTACTTC.

The sample holds a few counts of this clone. This chain uses TRBV5-1 with TRBJ2-7; D may be TRBD2 (5 bases). Germline CDR1 SGHRS, CDR2 YFSETQ. The CDR3 runs to 14 residues. V gave up 4 bases and J gave up 2 bases, with 13 bases separating them. The DNA for the CDR3 is TGCGCCAGCAGCCTTGCGAGGGTCCCCTACGAGCAGTACTTC. Amino acids: CASSLARVPYEQYF.

V and J are TRBV4-1 and TRBJ1-6; D is possibly TRBD1 (5 bases). Germline V CDR1 and CDR2: MGHRA, YSYEKL. This CDR3 is built from 16 residues. With 3 bases removed from V and 1 base from J, the gap between germline ends came to 10 bases. This CDR3 reads CASSQGGGSYNSPLHF. For the CDR3, the DNA is TGCGCCAGCAGCCAGGGGGGAGGGTCCTATAATTCACCCCTCCACTTT.

The J gene is TRBJ2-7, the V gene TRBV6-1, with 7 positions matching TRBD2. Germline V CDR1 and CDR2: MNHNS, SASEGT. This CDR3 contains 15 residues. With V trimmed by 7 bases and J by 3 bases, 12 bases remained unmatched. CDR3: CASTPGRGFFYEQYF. The CDR3 DNA is TGTGCCAGCACCCCGGGGAGGGGCTTTTTCTACGAGCAGTACTTC.

This rearrangement joins TRBV7-6 to TRBJ2-5; possible D gene TRBD2, 6 bases. The CDR3 has 13 amino acids. Germline V gene data show CDR1 as SGHVS and CDR2 as FNYEAQ. Trimming took off 2 bases at V and 4 bases at J, with 8 bases between the two ends. The CDR3 DNA is TGTGCCAGCAGCTTACGCGGGGCAGAGACCCAGTACTTC. Translated, it gives CASSLRGAETQYF.